This is a list of T cell receptor beta chains from one sample in a study of cytomegalovirus exposure and HLA in healthy donors. Sequencing used immunoSEQ multiplex PCR; TCRdb keeps in-frame clones, though not all of them. Across some 70,000 clones, the top ten clones capture approximately 2.7% of the sample. Input material: PBMCs. The origin of the receptors is a man aged 40-49 years in good health and CMV-seronegative. CDR3s include the opening cysteine and the closing phenylalanine or tryptophan. The order of the fields is J gene, D gene, V gene, CDR3 protein, CDR3 DNA. A D gene is named only where the DNA matches it firmly.

TRBJ2-5 | NA | TRBV2 | CASSVRLEETQYF | TGTGCCAGCAGTGTCCGACTAGAAGAGACCCAGTACTTC
TRBJ1-2 | NA | TRBV29-1 | CSVEAGQDQANYGYTF | TGCAGCGTTGAAGCTGGCCAGGATCAAGCTAACTATGGCTACACCTTC
TRBJ2-5 | TRBD1 | TRBV19 | CASSRTGTVETQYF | TGTGCCAGTAGTAGGACAGGGACCGTCGAGACCCAGTACTTC
TRBJ2-5 | TRBD2 | TRBV2 | CASSEARGLAGEETQYF | TGTGCCAGCAGTGAAGCGCGGGGGCTAGCGGGGGAAGAGACCCAGTACTTC
TRBJ2-5 | NA | TRBV28 | CASSSGQPQETQYF | TGTGCCAGCAGTTCCGGACAGCCACAAGAGACCCAGTACTTC
TRBJ1-2 | TRBD1 | TRBV4-1 | CAPSQDRGLSTPNYGYTF | TGCGCCCCTAGCCAAGACAGGGGGCTGAGCACTCCTAACTATGGCTACACCTTC
TRBJ2-1 | TRBD1 | TRBV7-2 | CASSVGQGFDEQFF | TGTGCCAGCAGCGTGGGACAGGGGTTTGATGAGCAGTTCTTC
TRBJ2-7 | NA | TRBV27 | CASSLQADRSYEQYF | TGTGCCAGCAGCTTACAGGCTGACCGCTCCTACGAGCAGTACTTC
TRBJ1-4 | NA | TRBV7-2 | CASSLTGTWDEKLFF | TGTGCCAGCAGCTTAACAGGGACGTGGGACGAAAAACTGTTTTTT
TRBJ2-7 | TRBD1 | TRBV29-1 | CSVEKGQGAGEQYF | TGCAGCGTTGAAAAGGGACAGGGGGCGGGGGAGCAGTACTTC
TRBJ2-5 | TRBD2 | TRBV5-4 | CASSLASSGGEETQYF | TGTGCCAGCAGCTTGGCGAGTAGCGGGGGGGAAGAGACCCAGTACTTC
TRBJ2-7 | NA | TRBV27 | CASSRTFHPLYEQYF | TGTGCCAGCAGTCGTACATTTCACCCCCTCTACGAGCAGTACTTC
TRBJ2-2 | TRBD1 | TRBV4-1 | CASSQGTGANTGELFF | TGCGCCAGCAGCCAAGGGACAGGGGCAAACACCGGGGAGCTGTTTTTT
TRBJ1-5 | TRBD1 | TRBV30 | CAWSRQGSSPQHF | TGTGCCTGGAGTCGACAGGGGAGTTCGCCCCAGCATTTT
TRBJ2-3 | TRBD2 | TRBV11-1 | CASSLIGGAPDTQYF | TGTGCCAGCAGCTTAATCGGGGGGGCGCCAGATACGCAGTATTTT
TRBJ1-6 | TRBD1 | TRBV4-1 | CASSQDRSSYNSPLHF | TGCGCCAGCAGCCAGGACAGGAGCTCCTATAATTCACCCCTCCACTTT
TRBJ1-3 | NA | TRBV5-1 | CASSLVGAYSGNTIYF | TGCGCCAGCAGCTTGGTAGGGGCCTACTCTGGAAACACCATATATTTT
TRBJ1-5 | TRBD1 | TRBV18 | CASSPPSGQGRNQPQHF | TGTGCCAGCTCACCACCGTCGGGACAGGGCCGCAATCAGCCCCAGCATTTT
TRBJ1-1 | NA | TRBV5-4 | CASSLGQQMNTEAFF | TGTGCCAGCAGCCTTGGACAGCAAATGAACACTGAAGCTTTCTTT
TRBJ2-3 | TRBD1 | TRBV30 | CAWSTGTGDVADTQYF | TGTGCCTGGAGCACCGGGACAGGGGATGTGGCAGATACGCAGTATTTT
TRBJ2-6 | TRBD1 | TRBV19 | CASSTRRGQGAFGANVLTF | TGTGCCAGTAGTACCCGACGGGGACAGGGGGCTTTTGGGGCCAACGTCCTGACTTTC
TRBJ2-1 | TRBD2 | TRBV6-4 | CASSPIAGGSDEQFF | TGTGCCAGCAGCCCCATAGCGGGGGGGAGCGATGAGCAGTTCTTC
TRBJ1-1 | TRBD1 | TRBV9 | CASSPGTGFEAFF | TGTGCCAGCAGCCCTGGGACAGGATTTGAAGCTTTCTTT
TRBJ2-7 | NA | TRBV30 | CAWSLTGAIEQYF | TGTGCCTGGAGTCTAACTGGGGCCATCGAGCAGTACTTC
TRBJ1-2 | TRBD1 | TRBV5-1 | CASSPGTGGGYGYTF | TGCGCCAGCAGCCCGGGGACAGGGGGAGGCTATGGCTACACCTTC
TRBJ2-1 | TRBD2 | TRBV4-2 | CASSQDASGVIVDGFNEQFF | TGTGCCAGCAGCCAAGATGCTAGCGGGGTTATTGTAGACGGGTTCAATGAGCAGTTCTTC
TRBJ1-2 | TRBD1 | TRBV7-2 | CASSRGGTEISYTF | TGTGCCAGCAGCCGAGGGGGGACAGAGATTAGCTACACCTTC
TRBJ2-7 | TRBD1 | TRBV5-6 | CASSLIRGLGEQYF | TGTGCCAGCAGCTTGATCAGGGGGCTGGGGGAGCAGTACTTC
TRBJ1-1 | NA | TRBV11-2 | CASSFVAGRGTEAFF | TGTGCCAGCAGCTTCGTCGCGGGGAGGGGCACTGAAGCTTTCTTT
TRBJ1-5 | NA | TRBV5-4 | CASSLREGPQHF | TGTGCCAGCAGCTTGAGGGAGGGGCCCCAGCATTTT